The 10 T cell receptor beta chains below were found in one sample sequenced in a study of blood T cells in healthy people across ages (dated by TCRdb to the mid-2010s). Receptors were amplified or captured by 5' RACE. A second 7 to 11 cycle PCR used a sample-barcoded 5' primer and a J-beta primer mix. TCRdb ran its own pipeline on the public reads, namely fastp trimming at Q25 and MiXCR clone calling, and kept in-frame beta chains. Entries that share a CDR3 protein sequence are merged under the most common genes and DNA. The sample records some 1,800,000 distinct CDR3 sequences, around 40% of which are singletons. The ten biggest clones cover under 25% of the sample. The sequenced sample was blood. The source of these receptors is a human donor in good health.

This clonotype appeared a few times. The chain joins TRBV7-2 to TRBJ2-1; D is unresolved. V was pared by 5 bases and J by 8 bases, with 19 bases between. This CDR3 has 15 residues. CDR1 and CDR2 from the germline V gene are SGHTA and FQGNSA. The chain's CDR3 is CASSPSAGPWDEQFF. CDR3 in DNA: TGTGCCAGCAGCCCATCGGCCGGACCATGGGATGAGCAGTTCTTC.

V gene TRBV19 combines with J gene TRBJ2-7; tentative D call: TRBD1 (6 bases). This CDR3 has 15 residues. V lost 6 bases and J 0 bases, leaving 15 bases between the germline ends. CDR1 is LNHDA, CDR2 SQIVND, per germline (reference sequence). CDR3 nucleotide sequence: TGTGCCAGTAGCCATCTGGCAGGGGACTCCTACGAGCAGTACTTC. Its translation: CASSHLAGDSYEQYF.

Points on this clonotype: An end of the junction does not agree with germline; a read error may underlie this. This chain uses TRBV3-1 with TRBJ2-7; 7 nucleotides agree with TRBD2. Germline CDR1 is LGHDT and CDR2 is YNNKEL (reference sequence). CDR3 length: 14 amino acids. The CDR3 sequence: CASSQQRGSHEQYF. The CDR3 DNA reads TGTGCCAGCAGCCAACAGCGGGGCTCCCACGAGCAGTACTTC.

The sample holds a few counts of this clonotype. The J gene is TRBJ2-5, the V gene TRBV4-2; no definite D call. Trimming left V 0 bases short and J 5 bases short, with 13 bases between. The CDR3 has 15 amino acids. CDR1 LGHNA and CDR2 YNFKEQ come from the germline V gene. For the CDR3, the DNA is TGTGCCAGCAGCCAAGAGACTGCTTATGGGGAGACCCAGTACTTC. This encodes CASSQETAYGETQYF.

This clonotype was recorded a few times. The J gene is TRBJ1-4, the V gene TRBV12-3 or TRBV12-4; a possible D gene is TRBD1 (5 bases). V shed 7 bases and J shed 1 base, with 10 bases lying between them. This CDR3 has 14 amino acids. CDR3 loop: CASTQGITNEKLFF. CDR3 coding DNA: TGTGCCAGCACCCAGGGAATAACTAATGAAAAACTGTTTTTT.

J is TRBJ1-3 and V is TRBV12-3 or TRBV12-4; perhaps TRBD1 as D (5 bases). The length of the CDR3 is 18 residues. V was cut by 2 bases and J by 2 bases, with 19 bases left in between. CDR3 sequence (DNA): TGTGCCAGCAGTTTAAGACCGGTCCGGGGCAAAGCTGGAAACACCATATATTTT. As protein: CASSLRPVRGKAGNTIYF.

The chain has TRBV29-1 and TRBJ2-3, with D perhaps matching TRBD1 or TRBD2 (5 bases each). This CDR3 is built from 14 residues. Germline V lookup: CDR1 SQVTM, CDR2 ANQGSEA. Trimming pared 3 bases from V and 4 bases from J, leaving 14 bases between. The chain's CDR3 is CSVERGARADTQYF. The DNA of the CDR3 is TGCAGCGTTGAGCGTGGGGCGCGGGCAGATACGCAGTATTTT.

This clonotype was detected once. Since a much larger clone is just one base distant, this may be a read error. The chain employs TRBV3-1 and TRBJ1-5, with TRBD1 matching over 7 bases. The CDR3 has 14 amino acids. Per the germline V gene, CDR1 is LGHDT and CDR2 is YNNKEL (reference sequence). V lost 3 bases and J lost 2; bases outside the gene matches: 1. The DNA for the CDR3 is TGTGCCAGCAGCCATACAGGGGGCAATCAGCCCCAGCATTTT. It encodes CASSHTGGNQPQHF.

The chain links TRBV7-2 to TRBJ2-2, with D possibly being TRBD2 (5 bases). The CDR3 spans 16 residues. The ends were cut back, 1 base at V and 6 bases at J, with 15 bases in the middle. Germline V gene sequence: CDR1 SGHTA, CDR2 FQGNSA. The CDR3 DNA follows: TGTGCCAGCAGCTTAGTAGGGTCGGGGAGTCCCGGGGAGCTGTTTTTT. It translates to CASSLVGSGSPGELFF.

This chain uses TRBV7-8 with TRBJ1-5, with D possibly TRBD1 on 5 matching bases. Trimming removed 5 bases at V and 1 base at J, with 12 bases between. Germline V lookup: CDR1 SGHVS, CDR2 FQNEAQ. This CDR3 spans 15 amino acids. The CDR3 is CASSLMSGSNQPQHF. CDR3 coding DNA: TGTGCCAGCAGCCTGATGTCAGGGAGCAATCAGCCCCAGCATTTT.